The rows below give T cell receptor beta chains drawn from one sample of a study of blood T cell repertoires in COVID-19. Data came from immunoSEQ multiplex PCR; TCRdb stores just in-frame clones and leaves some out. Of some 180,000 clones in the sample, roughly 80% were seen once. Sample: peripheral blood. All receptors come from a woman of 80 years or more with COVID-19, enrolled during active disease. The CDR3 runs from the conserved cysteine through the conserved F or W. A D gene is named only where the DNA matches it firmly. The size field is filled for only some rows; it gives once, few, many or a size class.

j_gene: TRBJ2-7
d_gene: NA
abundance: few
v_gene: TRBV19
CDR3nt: TGTGCCAGTAGTCGGGGATACGAGCAGTACTTC
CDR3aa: CASSRGYEQYF

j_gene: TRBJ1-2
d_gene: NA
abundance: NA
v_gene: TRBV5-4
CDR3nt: TGTGCCAGCAGCTTGGTGGACAGATACTATGGCTACACCTTC
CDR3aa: CASSLVDRYYGYTF

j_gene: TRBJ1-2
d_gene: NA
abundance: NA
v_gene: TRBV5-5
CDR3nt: TGTGCCAGCACCATACAGGGAGGGTCCCCGTCCTATGGCTACACCTTC
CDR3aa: CASTIQGGSPSYGYTF

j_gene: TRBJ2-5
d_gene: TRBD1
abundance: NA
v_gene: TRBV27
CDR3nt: TGTGCCAACCCTAATCCCCTTGGGACAGGGCAAGAGACCCAGTACTTC
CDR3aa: CANPNPLGTGQETQYF

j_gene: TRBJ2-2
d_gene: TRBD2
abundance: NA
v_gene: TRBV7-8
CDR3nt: TGTGCCAGCAGCTCGACTAGCTGGACCGGGGAGCTGTTTTTT
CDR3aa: CASSSTSWTGELFF

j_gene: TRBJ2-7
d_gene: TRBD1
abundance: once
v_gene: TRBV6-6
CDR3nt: TGTGCCAGCAGCCGACTTCCCCCGGGACAGGGAATCTACGAGCAGTACTTC
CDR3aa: CASSRLPPGQGIYEQYF

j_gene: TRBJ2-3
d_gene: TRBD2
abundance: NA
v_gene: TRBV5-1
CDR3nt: TGCGCCAGCACTCTAGCGGGAGGGATCACAGATACGCAGTATTTT
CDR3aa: CASTLAGGITDTQYF

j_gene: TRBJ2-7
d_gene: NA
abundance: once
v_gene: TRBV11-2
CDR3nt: TGTGCCAGCAGCTTAGAGCTGGGCAACTACGAGCAGTACTTC
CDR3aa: CASSLELGNYEQYF

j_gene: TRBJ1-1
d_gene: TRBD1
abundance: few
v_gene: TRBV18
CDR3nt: TGTGCCAGCTCACCATCCAGGGGGCTGACTGAAGCTTTCTTT
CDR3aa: CASSPSRGLTEAFF

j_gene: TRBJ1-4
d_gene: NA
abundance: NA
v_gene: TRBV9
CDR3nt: TGTGCCAGCAACCCGTCAGGCCATAATGAAAAACTGTTTTTT
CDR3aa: CASNPSGHNEKLFF

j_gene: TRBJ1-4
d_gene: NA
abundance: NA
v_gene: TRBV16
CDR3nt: TGTGCCAGCAGCCCCCCCGGGCATCGGGGTGAAAAACTGTTTTTT
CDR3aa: CASSPPGHRGEKLFF

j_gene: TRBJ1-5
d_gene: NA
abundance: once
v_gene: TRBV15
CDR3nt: TGTGCCACCAGCAGAGATTTAATATCGAGTAGCAATCAGCCCCAGCATTTT
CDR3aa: CATSRDLISSSNQPQHF

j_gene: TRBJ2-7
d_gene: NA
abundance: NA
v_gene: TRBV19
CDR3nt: TGTGCCAGTAAATCGACACCGAGCTCCTACGAGCAGTACTTC
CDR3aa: CASKSTPSSYEQYF

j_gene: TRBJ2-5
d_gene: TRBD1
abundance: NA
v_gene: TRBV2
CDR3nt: TGTGCCAGCAGTGTACCCCGGACAGGGAAAGAGACCCAGTACTTC
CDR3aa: CASSVPRTGKETQYF

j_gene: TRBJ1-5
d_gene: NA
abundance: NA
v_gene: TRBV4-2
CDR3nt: TGTGCCAGCAGCCAAGATCGCTCGGTTCAGCCCCAGCATTTT
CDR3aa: CASSQDRSVQPQHF

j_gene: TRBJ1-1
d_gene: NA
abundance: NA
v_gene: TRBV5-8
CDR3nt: TGTGCCAGCAGCTTGGGTCGGGTACCCACTGAAGCTTTCTTT
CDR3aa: CASSLGRVPTEAFF

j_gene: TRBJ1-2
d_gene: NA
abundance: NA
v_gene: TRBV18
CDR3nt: TGTGCCAGCTCCCCATGGGCCCGGCGGAGGACTAACTATGGCTACACCTTC
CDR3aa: CASSPWARRRTNYGYTF

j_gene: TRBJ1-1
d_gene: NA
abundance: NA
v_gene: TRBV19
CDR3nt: TGTGCCAGCTTGGGACATTTGAACACTGAAGCTTTCTTT
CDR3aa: CASLGHLNTEAFF

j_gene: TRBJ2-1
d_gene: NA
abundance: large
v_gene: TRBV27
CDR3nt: TGTGCCAGCAGTTTCCTCCCTCAGGGCTACAATGAGCAGTTCTTC
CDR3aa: CASSFLPQGYNEQFF

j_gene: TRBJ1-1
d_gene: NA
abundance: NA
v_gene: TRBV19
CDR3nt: TGTGCCAGTAGTAACGGTTATGAAGCTTTCTTT
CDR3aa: CASSNGYEAFF

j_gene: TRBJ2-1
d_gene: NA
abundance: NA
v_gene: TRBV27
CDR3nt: TGTGCCAGCAGCCGGAAGAGGTCCTCAGCGTCCTACAATGAGCAGTTCTTC
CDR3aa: CASSRKRSSASYNEQFF

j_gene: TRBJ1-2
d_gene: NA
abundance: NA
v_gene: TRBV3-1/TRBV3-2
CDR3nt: TGTGCCAGCAGCCAAGAGACTGGCGTCGGCTACACCTTC
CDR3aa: CASSQETGVGYTF

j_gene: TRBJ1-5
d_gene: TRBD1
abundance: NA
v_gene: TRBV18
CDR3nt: TGTGCCAGCACCACAGGGGATAGCAATCAGCCCCAGCATTTT
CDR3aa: CASTTGDSNQPQHF

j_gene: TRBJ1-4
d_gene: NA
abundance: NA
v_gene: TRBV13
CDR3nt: TGTGCCAGCAGCTTAGGAGGGGCAGCTCAGACGTTCGAAAAACTGTTTTTT
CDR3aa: CASSLGGAAQTFEKLFF

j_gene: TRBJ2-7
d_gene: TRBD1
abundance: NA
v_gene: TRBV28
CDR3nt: TGTGCCTGTAGGACAGGGACGGCGGACCTTTACGAGCAGTACTTC
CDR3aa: CACRTGTADLYEQYF

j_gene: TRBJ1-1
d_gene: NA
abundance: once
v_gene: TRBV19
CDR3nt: TGTGCCAGTAGTATAGATGGGAGGGCAGGGGCTTTCTTT
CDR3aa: CASSIDGRAGAFF

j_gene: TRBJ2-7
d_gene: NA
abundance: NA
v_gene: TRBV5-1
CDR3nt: TGCGCCAGCAGTTTACAGGGTTCCTACGAGCAGTACTTC
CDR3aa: CASSLQGSYEQYF

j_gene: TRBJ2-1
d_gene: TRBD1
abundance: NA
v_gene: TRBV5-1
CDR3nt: TGCGCCAGCAGCTTGGGATGGGGATCAGGGGGCCAGTCCAATGAGCAGTTCTTC
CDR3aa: CASSLGWGSGGQSNEQFF

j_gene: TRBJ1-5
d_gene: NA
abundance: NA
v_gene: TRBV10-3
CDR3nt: TGTGCCATCAGTGAGTCGGGTAGCTTCTGGAATCAGCCCCAGCATTTT
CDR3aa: CAISESGSFWNQPQHF

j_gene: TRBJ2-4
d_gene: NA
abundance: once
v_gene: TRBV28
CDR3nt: TGTGCCAGCAGCGAGGGATTAGCCAAAAACATTCAGTACTTC
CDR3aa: CASSEGLAKNIQYF

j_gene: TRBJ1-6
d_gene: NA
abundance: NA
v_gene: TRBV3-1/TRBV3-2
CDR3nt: TGTGCCAGCAGCCAAGGGGGGCCCAATGGTTCACCCCTCCACTTT
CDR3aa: CASSQGGPNGSPLHF

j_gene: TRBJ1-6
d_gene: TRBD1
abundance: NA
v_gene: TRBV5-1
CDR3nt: TGCGCCAGCAGCAAGGGACAGGGGGCCTTGAGCTCCTATAATTCACCCCTCCACTTT
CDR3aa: CASSKGQGALSSYNSPLHF

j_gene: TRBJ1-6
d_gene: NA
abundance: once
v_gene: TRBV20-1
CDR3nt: TGCAGTGCTAGTGCGGTAGCCGCCTATAATTCACCCCTCCACTTT
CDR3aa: CSASAVAAYNSPLHF

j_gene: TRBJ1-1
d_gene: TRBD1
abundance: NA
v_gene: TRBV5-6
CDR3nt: TGTGCCAGCAGCTCTGGTACCGGGACAGGGGTAAGAGCTTTCTTT
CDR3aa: CASSSGTGTGVRAFF

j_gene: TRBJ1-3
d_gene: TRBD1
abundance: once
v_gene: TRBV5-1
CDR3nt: TGCGCCAGCAGCCCGGTCCCTCCGGGACAGAGCTCTGGAAACACCATATATTTT
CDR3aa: CASSPVPPGQSSGNTIYF

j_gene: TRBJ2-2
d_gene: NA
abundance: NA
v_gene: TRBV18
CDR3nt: TGTGCCAGCTCACTCAGTGAATTGAACACCGGGGAGCTGTTTTTT
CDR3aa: CASSLSELNTGELFF

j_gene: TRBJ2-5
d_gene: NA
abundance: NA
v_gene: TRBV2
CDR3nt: TGTGCCAGCAGGACGGACTATCAAGAGACCCAGTACTTC
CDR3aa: CASRTDYQETQYF

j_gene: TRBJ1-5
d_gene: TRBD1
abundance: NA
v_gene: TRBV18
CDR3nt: TGTGCCAGCTCAGTGGGACAGGGGAGTCAGCCCCAGCATTTT
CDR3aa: CASSVGQGSQPQHF

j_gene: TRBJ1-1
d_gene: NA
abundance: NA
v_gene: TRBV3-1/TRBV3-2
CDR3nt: TGTGCCAGCAGCCAGAGGGAAGGGCATGAAGCTTTCTTT
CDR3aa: CASSQREGHEAFF

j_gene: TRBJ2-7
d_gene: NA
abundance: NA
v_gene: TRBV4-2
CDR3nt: TGTGCCAGCAGCCAAGTGGAGGGGCAACCCTACGAGCAGTACTTC
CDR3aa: CASSQVEGQPYEQYF

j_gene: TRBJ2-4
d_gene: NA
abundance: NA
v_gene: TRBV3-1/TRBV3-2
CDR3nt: TGTGCCAGCAGCCAATACCAGGGACTAGCCAAAAACATTCAGTACTTC
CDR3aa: CASSQYQGLAKNIQYF

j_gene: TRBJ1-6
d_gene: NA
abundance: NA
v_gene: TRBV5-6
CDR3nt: TGTGCCAGCAGCTTGGAAGTTGCGGGGTTCTCCTATAATTCACCCCTCCACTTT
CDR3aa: CASSLEVAGFSYNSPLHF

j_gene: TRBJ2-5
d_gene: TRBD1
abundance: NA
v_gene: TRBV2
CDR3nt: TGTGCCAGCACCGGGACAGGGGCGGTGGCCCAGTACTTC
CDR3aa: CASTGTGAVAQYF

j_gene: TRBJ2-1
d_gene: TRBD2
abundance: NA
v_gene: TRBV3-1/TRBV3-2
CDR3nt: TGTGCCAGCAGCCAAGCATCGCACCTACTAGCGGCATCCTACAATGAGCAGTTCTTC
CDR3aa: CASSQASHLLAASYNEQFF

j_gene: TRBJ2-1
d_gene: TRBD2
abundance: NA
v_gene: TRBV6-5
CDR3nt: TGTGCCAGCAGTCCCCCGGGGGGGACTGTTAATGAGCAGTTCTTC
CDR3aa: CASSPPGGTVNEQFF

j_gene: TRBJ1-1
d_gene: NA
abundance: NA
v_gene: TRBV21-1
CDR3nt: TGTGCCAGCGGGCGAGGGCCCCGGGACACTGAAGCTTTCTTT
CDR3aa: CASGRGPRDTEAFF

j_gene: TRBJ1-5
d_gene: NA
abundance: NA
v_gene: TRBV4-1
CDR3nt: TGCGCCAGCAGCCACGAAGAGTACAATCAGCCCCAGCATTTT
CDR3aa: CASSHEEYNQPQHF

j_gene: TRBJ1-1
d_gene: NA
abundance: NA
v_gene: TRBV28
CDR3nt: TGTGCCAGCAGCCCCGGGGGTGCGGGCGGGGTGAACACTGAAGCTTTCTTT
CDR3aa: CASSPGGAGGVNTEAFF

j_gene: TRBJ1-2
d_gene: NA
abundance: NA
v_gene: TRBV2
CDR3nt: TGTGCCAGCAGTGAAGGAAGGGGAGGATTCTATGGCTACACCTTC
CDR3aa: CASSEGRGGFYGYTF

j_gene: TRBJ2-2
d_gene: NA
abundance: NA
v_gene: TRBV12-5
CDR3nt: TGTGCTAGTGGTTTGTCAGGGGCCGGGGGGACCGGGGAGCTGTTTTTT
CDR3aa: CASGLSGAGGTGELFF

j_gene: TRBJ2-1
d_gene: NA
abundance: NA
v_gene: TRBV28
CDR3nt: TGTGCCAGCAGTCCAGGGTATGGGCAGTTCTTC
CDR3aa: CASSPGYGQFF

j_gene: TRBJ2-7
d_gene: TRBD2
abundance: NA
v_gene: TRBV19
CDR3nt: TGTGCCAGAAGTATATTCCCGCCCGGGACTAGCGGGACCAGATCCTACGAGCAGTACTTC
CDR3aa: CARSIFPPGTSGTRSYEQYF